Following are 32 T cell receptor beta chains from one sample sequenced in a study of blood T cells in healthy people across ages (dated by TCRdb to between 2015 and 2017). Library preparation employed 5' RACE. The listed sequencing device is Illumina HiSeq 2500. A second PCR of roughly 6 to 11 cycles was performed with a sample-barcoded 5' primer and a J-beta primer mix. TCRdb took the public reads, trimmed them with fastp at Q25, ran MiXCR for clone calling and kept in-frame beta chains. One record per CDR3 amino acid sequence lists the most common genes and DNA. Across this sample there are around 800,000 distinct CDR3 sequences, with roughly 46% seen only once. Jointly, the top ten make up approximately 18% of the sample. The sequenced material came from blood. Receptors originate from a man older than 75 in good health.

This clonotype appeared many times. The chain has TRBV4-3 and TRBJ2-3; 8 bases are shared with TRBD1. V gave up 0 bases and J gave up 6 bases; unmatched junction bases: 11. The CDR3 is made up of 17 amino acids. Germline CDR1 and CDR2: LGHNA and YSLEER. CDR3 protein: CASSQDLRTGSSDTQYF. The CDR3 DNA reads TGCGCCAGCAGCCAAGATCTTCGGACAGGGAGTTCCGATACGCAGTATTTT.

This clonotype was found once. A read error is possible here, since a much larger clone lies one base away. This chain uses TRBV20-1 with TRBJ2-4; 10 bases map to TRBD1. The CDR3 runs to 15 residues. Per germline, CDR1 DFQATT and CDR2 SNEGSKA (reference sequence). The CDR3 loop reads CRAAPGQGSYNEQYF. For the CDR3, the DNA is TGCAGAGCCGCCCCGGGACAGGGGTCCTACAATGAGCAGTACTTC.

In its sample, this clonotype was seen a few times. The chain has TRBV2 and TRBJ1-4; D is unresolved. CDR3 length: 12 residues. V lost 6 bases, J lost 3 bases, and 5 bases lay in between. The V gene's germline CDR1 is SNHLY and CDR2 FYNNEI. The CDR3: CASRGANEKLFF. CDR3 sequence (DNA): TGTGCCAGCAGAGGAGCTAATGAAAAACTGTTTTTT.

J is TRBJ2-1 and V is TRBV5-1; D call uncertain. Germline-derived CDR1 and CDR2 are SGHRS and YFSETQ. Trimming removed 6 bases at V and 5 bases at J, with 6 bases between. The CDR3 spans 11 residues. CDR3 region: CASIGHNEQFF. DNA of the CDR3: TGCGCCAGCATAGGACACAATGAGCAGTTCTTC.

This clonotype has just a few counts. V usage is TRBV28 and J usage is TRBJ1-2; no clear D. V was pared by 4 bases and J by 7 bases, with 4 bases between. Germline V CDR1 and CDR2: MDHEN, SYDVKM. The CDR3 is made up of 10 amino acids. CDR3 in amino acids: CASSSAGYTF. In DNA, the CDR3 is TGTGCCAGCAGTTCTGCTGGCTACACCTTC.

The rearrangement uses TRBV7-2 and TRBJ2-7, with a weak D call TRBD2 (6 bases). Germline CDR1 SGHTA, CDR2 FQGNSA. The CDR3 length is 17 residues. V gave up 3 bases and J gave up 4 bases, with 22 bases separating them. As DNA, the CDR3 is TGTGCCAGCAGCTTTACGTACTCCGTAGCGGACCCTTACGAGCAGTACTTC. It specifies CASSFTYSVADPYEQYF.

This clonotype occurred many times. The chain links TRBV7-2 to TRBJ2-7; D unresolved. V was shortened by 4 bases and J by 0 bases, with 10 bases between the two germline ends. Germline assignment: CDR1 SGHTA and CDR2 FQGNSA. The CDR3 runs 14 residues. The CDR3 loop is CASSSARASYEQYF. DNA for the CDR3: TGTGCCAGCAGCTCGGCCCGGGCCTCCTACGAGCAGTACTTC.

This chain uses TRBV7-8 with TRBJ2-1; 10 bases agree with TRBD2. Germline CDR1 is SGHVS and CDR2 is FQNEAQ. V was clipped by 8 bases and J by 3 bases; unmatched bases: 10. The CDR3 is 16 amino acids. Written as DNA, the CDR3 is TGTGCCAGCTGCTCCGGAGGGACTAGCGACTACAATGAGCAGTTCTTC. Translated: CASCSGGTSDYNEQFF.

The CDR3 region is CASSEGDIPETQYF. CDR3 sequence (DNA): TGTGCCAGCAGCGAGGGGGACATTCCTGAGACCCAGTACTTC. The chain links TRBV9 to TRBJ2-5; D perhaps matches TRBD1 (6 bases). V was clipped by 3 bases and J by 5 bases, with 14 bases between them. The CDR3 has 14 amino acids. Per the germline V gene, CDR1 is SGDLS and CDR2 is YYNGEE.

The V and J genes are TRBV2 and TRBJ1-5; D is unresolved. The CDR3 loop spans 14 amino acids. Trimming shortened V by 5 bases and J by 4 bases, and 12 bases separated the two germline ends. From germline, CDR1 is SNHLY and CDR2 FYNNEI. In DNA, the CDR3 is TGTGCCAGCAGTTTCGACTGGGATAATCAGCCCCAGCATTTT. It is translated as CASSFDWDNQPQHF.

This chain joins TRBV12-3 or TRBV12-4 and TRBJ1-4; D ambiguous. The CDR3 is 13 amino acids. Deletions cut 5 bases from V and 8 bases from J, with 12 bases between. CDR3 in DNA: TGTGCCAGCAGTCTGGGAGAGGAAGAAAAACTGTTTTTT. Translated: CASSLGEEEKLFF.

This clonotype was picked up a small number of times. V usage is TRBV11-2 and J usage is TRBJ2-1, with 11 bases fitting TRBD2. CDR1 is SGHAT, CDR2 FQNNGV, per germline. J was trimmed by 9 bases and V by 3 bases; bases with no gene match: 10. The CDR3 is 16 residues long. CDR3 sequence (DNA): TGTGCCAGCAGCTTTAACTTAGCGGGAGGGCAGGGTGAGCAGTTCTTC. Translating gives CASSFNLAGGQGEQFF.

This clonotype turned up a few times. The chain uses TRBV5-1 and TRBJ1-5, with D hard to call. Germline V gene sequence: CDR1 SGHRS, CDR2 YFSETQ. The CDR3 consists of 15 residues. Trimming left V 0 bases short and J 1 base short, with 8 bases between. For the CDR3, the DNA is TGCGCCAGCAGCTTGGATGGTATGAGCAATCAGCCCCAGCATTTT. This gives the protein CASSLDGMSNQPQHF. The full variable domain, rest sourced from reference TRBV5-1 and TRBJ1-5, is KAGVTQTPRYLIKTRGQQVTLSCSPISGHRSVSWYQQTPGQGLQFLFEYFSETQRNKGNFPGRFSGRQFSNSRSEMNVSTLELGDSALYLCASSLDGMSNQPQHFGDGTRLSIL.

This clonotype was seen a single time. The V gene is TRBV2, the J gene TRBJ2-7; tentatively, D is TRBD1 or TRBD2 (5 bases each). The J call may be mistaken, given a closer DNA end match to TRBJ2-5. This CDR3 comprises 12 residues. Germline CDR1 and CDR2: SNHLY and FYNNEI. The CDR3 DNA follows: TGTGCCAGCAGTGAAATGGGACAGACCCAGTACTTC. This sequence encodes CASSEMGQTQYF.

The chain joins TRBV4-1 to TRBJ2-6, with D unclear. The CDR3 spans 19 residues. The germline V gene encodes CDR1 MGHRA and CDR2 YSYEKL. V lost 0 bases and J lost 0, with 15 bases in between. The CDR3: CASSQDPAFYPSGANVLTF. CDR3 DNA: TGCGCCAGCAGCCAAGATCCCGCCTTCTACCCCTCTGGGGCCAACGTCCTGACTTTC.

This clonotype was detected a few times. The CDR3: CASSLDYSSYNEQFF. In DNA form, the CDR3 reads TGTGCCAGCAGCTTGGACTATTCCTCCTACAATGAGCAGTTCTTC. J is TRBJ2-1 and V is TRBV5-6, with D uncertain. This CDR3 comprises 15 residues. Germline V lookup: CDR1 SGHDT, CDR2 YYEEEE. The V end lost 0 bases, the J end lost 0 bases, and 7 bases lay between the germline ends.

As concerns this clonotype: A much bigger clone sits one base away, suggesting this may be a read error. The rearrangement links TRBV7-9 to TRBJ2-5; D may be TRBD2 (6 bases). The germline V and J ends were trimmed by 2 bases and 11 bases, with 24 bases remaining between them. The germline V gene encodes CDR1 SEHNR and CDR2 FQNEAQ (reference sequence). The CDR3 has 16 amino acids. CDR3 nucleotides: TGTGCCAGCAGCTTATTGGGGGGTAGGTCCTACAATGAGCAGTACTTC. It codes for CASSLLGGRSYNEQYF.

Concerning this clonotype: A much larger clone differs from this one at a single base, so this may be a read error. The chain employs TRBV7-3 and TRBJ2-7; D possibly corresponds to TRBD2 (6 bases). Per the germline V gene, CDR1 is SGHTA and CDR2 is FQGTGA. With 8 bases removed from V and 5 bases from J, the gap between germline ends came to 16 bases. CDR3 size: 13 residues. The CDR3 spells CASSSSESHEQYF. CDR3 bases: TGTGCCAGCTCGTCTAGCGAGAGCCACGAGCAGTACTTC.

The sample holds a few counts of this clonotype. The chain combines TRBV20-1 with TRBJ2-7, with 8 bases identical to TRBD2. The junction had 1 base not matched to a gene; V was cut back by 3 bases and J by 0 bases. The CDR3 loop spans 13 amino acids. Germline assignment: CDR1 DFQATT and CDR2 SNEGSKA (reference sequence). The CDR3 is CSARREDSYEQYF. CDR3 nucleotide sequence: TGCAGTGCTAGGCGGGAGGACTCCTACGAGCAGTACTTC.

This clonotype was picked up a small number of times. This chain connects TRBV7-9 to TRBJ2-1; 9 nucleotides agree with TRBD1. CDR1 and CDR2 from the germline V gene are SEHNR and FQNEAQ (reference sequence). J gave up 8 bases and V 3 bases, and 8 bases lay outside the gene matches. The CDR3 spans 15 residues. The CDR3 is CASSFRDRVGDEQFF. The DNA of the CDR3 is TGTGCCAGCAGCTTCCGGGACAGGGTTGGGGATGAGCAGTTCTTC.

This chain joins TRBV9 and TRBJ2-1, with D perhaps being TRBD1 or TRBD2 (7 bases each). There are 15 residues in the CDR3. The germline V gene encodes CDR1 SGDLS and CDR2 YYNGEE. Trimming left V 5 bases short and J 7 bases short, with 19 bases between. Written as DNA, the CDR3 is TGTGCCAGCAGTCAGGGGGGGGGACGGGAGAATGAGCAGTTCTTC. This encodes CASSQGGGRENEQFF.

DNA for the CDR3: TGCAGTGCTAGAGAATGGAGAAGGGTGTCTGGAGATGAGCAGTTCTTC. As protein: CSAREWRRVSGDEQFF. The gene calls are TRBV20-1 and TRBJ2-1; D is uncertain. Germline assignment: CDR1 DFQATT and CDR2 SNEGSKA (reference sequence). V gave up 0 bases and J gave up 8 bases, with 20 bases separating them. The CDR3 has 16 amino acids.

This clonotype was observed a few times. This sequence joins TRBV9 and TRBJ1-4; D may be TRBD1 (5 bases). This CDR3 has 15 residues. CDR1 and CDR2 (germline): SGDLS, YYNGEE. Trimming stripped 4 bases from V and 5 bases from J, with 15 bases between. Written as DNA, the CDR3 is TGTGCCAGCAGCCCCGGGAAGGGACTAAATGAAAAACTGTTTTTT. Protein product: CASSPGKGLNEKLFF.

J is TRBJ1-2 and V is TRBV20-1, with D perhaps TRBD1 (5 bases). Trimming removed 6 bases at V and 4 bases at J, with 12 bases between. There are 12 residues in the CDR3. The germline V gene encodes CDR1 DFQATT and CDR2 SNEGSKA (reference sequence). The CDR3 DNA reads TGCAGTGCCATCGGGGACTCCTATGGCTACACCTTC. As protein: CSAIGDSYGYTF.

This chain connects TRBV7-2 to TRBJ2-1; 8 bases agree with TRBD2. V shed 4 bases and J 9 bases; nucleotides not matched to a gene: 8. Germline CDR1 reads SGHTA; CDR2 reads FQGNSA. This CDR3 has 14 residues. The CDR3 region is CASSSGLAGGEQFF. The CDR3 DNA is TGTGCCAGCAGCTCTGGACTAGCTGGGGGTGAGCAGTTCTTC.

The genes are TRBV7-6 and TRBJ2-7; D might be TRBD1 or TRBD2, each matching 6 bases. The J call could be wrong; TRBJ2-5 is a better fit for the DNA end. CDR1 is SGHVS and CDR2 is FNYEAQ in the germline V gene. The CDR3 has 17 amino acids. CDR3 in amino acids: CASSLSFGGTTLETQYF. The CDR3 nucleotides are TGTGCCAGCAGCTTAAGTTTTGGGGGGACAACCCTCGAGACCCAGTACTTC.

V and J are TRBV7-3 and TRBJ1-5, with D hard to call. The V end was cut by 5 bases, the J end by 9 bases, with 5 bases between. The germline gives CDR1 SGHTA, CDR2 FQGTGA. This CDR3 has 10 amino acids. This CDR3 is CASSAGPQHF. CDR3 bases: TGTGCCAGCAGCGCCGGGCCCCAGCATTTT.

This sequence joins TRBV7-2 and TRBJ2-7, with D possibly matching TRBD2 (5 bases). Trimming cost V 11 bases and J 8 bases, with 25 bases left between them. The germline V gene has CDR1 SGHTA and CDR2 FQGNSA. CDR3 length: 14 amino acids. CDR3 coding DNA: TGTGCCTCCAGCCCCGGGTTCTTGCGGGTCAAGCAGTACTTC. It yields the protein CASSPGFLRVKQYF.

This clonotype was counted only a few times. The chain carries TRBV12-3 or TRBV12-4 and TRBJ2-3, with D perhaps given as TRBD1 or TRBD2 (5 bases each). CDR3 length equals 17 residues. V was cut by 5 bases and J by 1 base, with 19 bases left in between. The CDR3 sequence: CASSPFRGARGTDTQYF. The CDR3 nucleotides are TGTGCCAGCAGTCCATTTCGTGGGGCGCGGGGCACAGATACGCAGTATTTT.

The rearrangement uses TRBV5-5 and TRBJ2-1, with D tentatively TRBD1 (5 bases). Near its end, the DNA agrees better with TRBJ2-7, so the J call may be wrong. This CDR3 is built from 14 residues. In germline, CDR1 is SGHKS, CDR2 YYEKEE (reference sequence). In nucleotides, the CDR3 is TGTGCCAGCAGCATACGGACACCCTACAATGAGCAGTACTTC. It codes for CASSIRTPYNEQYF.

This clonotype was picked up a small number of times. The V call is TRBV7-9, the J call TRBJ2-1, with a possible D match to TRBD1 (6 bases). This CDR3 is 13 amino acids long. From germline, CDR1 is SEHNR and CDR2 FQNEAQ (reference sequence). Trimming took off 5 bases at V and 4 bases at J, with 9 bases between the two ends. The CDR3 DNA is TGTGCCAGCAGCACGACAGGTTACAATGAGCAGTTCTTC. Protein product: CASSTTGYNEQFF. The full variable domain, completed using reference TRBV7-9 and TRBJ2-1, is DTGVSQNPRHKITKRGQNVTFRCDPISEHNRLYWYRQTLGQGPEFLTYFQNEAQLEKSRLLSDRFSAERPKGSFSTLEIQRTEQGDSAMYLCASSTTGYNEQFFGPGTRLTVL.

The V call is TRBV12-3 or TRBV12-4, the J call TRBJ2-5; D possibly uses TRBD1 or TRBD2 (6 bases each). V gave up 5 bases and J gave up 2 bases, with 15 bases separating them. The CDR3 extends over 15 amino acids. This CDR3 reads CASSATGGAQETQYF. The DNA of the CDR3 is TGTGCCAGCAGTGCGACAGGCGGGGCGCAAGAGACCCAGTACTTC.